The present entry profiles one T cell receptor beta chain with its context. Antigen: not known. Overall study results and limits: Tumor Treg TCRs overlapped most with tumor naive CD4+ cells.

The germline CDR1 and CDR2 sequences are SGHTA and FQGNSA. V lost 4 bases, J lost 5 bases, and 6 bases stayed unmatched. This CDR3 has 15 amino acids. TCRdb recomputed calls from the 5' RACE reads with MiXCR, one row per CDR3 protein. The sample lists over 55,000 distinct CDR3 sequences, just under 30% occurring once. This receptor was taken from a female donor with breast cancer. Sequencing was carried out using tumor-infiltrating naive CD4+ T cells sorted from the breast tumor. Subset here: naive CD4+ T cells, CD4+CD45RA+CD25-. The gene calls are TRBV7-2 and TRBJ2-1, with 9 bases aligning to TRBD1. CDR3 region: CASSSWDRVNNEQFF. The CDR3, as DNA: TGTGCCAGCAGCTCCTGGGACAGGGTCAACAATGAGCAGTTCTTC.